This T cell receptor (beta chain) is drawn from a study of cytomegalovirus exposure and HLA in healthy donors. Study-wide results and limits: In a later analysis, at a false discovery rate of 0.05, about 15,000 TCR beta sequences were associated with HLA alleles.

In the PCR, 60 Vbeta and 13 Jbeta primers were used. Produced via immunoSEQ multiplex PCR; TCRdb's table is partial and in-frame only. The table includes 110,000 or so clones, roughly 72% detected once. As regards this clone: No antigen is known for it.

V shed 4 bases and J 9 bases; nucleotides not matched to a gene: 20. This CDR3 comprises 19 residues. Per germline, CDR1 MGHRA and CDR2 YSYEKL. The clonotype originates from a woman aged 45-65 years in good health and CMV-seropositive. The genes are TRBV4-1 and TRBJ2-1; the match to TRBD2 covers 11 bases. The sample taken for sequencing was PBMCs. CDR3 region: CASSPVPGVAGGPQSEQFF. CDR3 sequence (DNA): TGCGCCAGCAGCCCCGTCCCGGGAGTAGCGGGAGGGCCCCAGTCTGAGCAGTTCTTC.